This is a list of T cell receptor beta chains from one sample in a study of T cell repertoires in cytomegalovirus infection. TCRdb reprocessed the reads via MiXCR and lists one record per CDR3 protein. In the table there are about 700,000 distinct CDR3 sequences, roughly 36% of which are singletons. These receptors have no known antigen. The sample was cultured PBMCs, taken from culture after CMV antigen stimulation. These receptors came from a human donor in good health (CMV status not recorded). Some clones in this sample may be carry-over from other donors' samples. CDR3s include the opening cysteine and the closing phenylalanine or tryptophan. The D gene is left open where the match is weak. Clone size is not always given. Where it is, it says once, few, many or a class for expanded clones.

J	V	D	size	DNA	CDR3
TRBJ2-7	TRBV7-2	NA	NA	TGTGCCAGCAGCACACAGAGAGGAGGGGAGCAGTACTTC	CASSTQRGGEQYF
TRBJ2-6	TRBV7-6	TRBD1	many	TGTGCCAGCAGCTTAGCGCCACCAGGGGGAACTGGTGGGGCCAACGTCCTGACTTTC	CASSLAPPGGTGGANVLTF
TRBJ1-3	TRBV7-2	NA	many	TGTGCCAGCAGCTTAAGTATATTCTCTGGAAACACCATATATTTT	CASSLSIFSGNTIYF
TRBJ2-7	TRBV9	NA	NA	TGTGCCAGCAGCCCCTTTGGTAGTTCCGCGACTTACGAGCAGTACTTC	CASSPFGSSATYEQYF
TRBJ2-2	TRBV7-6	NA	few	TGTGCCAGCAGCTTTGAAGAGGGGCCCGGGGAGCTGTTTTTT	CASSFEEGPGELFF
TRBJ1-1	TRBV12-3/TRBV12-4	NA	many	TGTGCCAGCAGTTTATCAGGGAGCAACACTGAAGCTTTCTTT	CASSLSGSNTEAFF
TRBJ2-7	TRBV5-4	TRBD2	few	TGTGCCAGCAGCTCGAGCGGGGGGGCCTCCTACGAGCAGTACTTC	CASSSSGGASYEQYF
TRBJ2-2	TRBV5-6	NA	NA	TGTGCCAGCAGCTTGCCAGGGCCCGGGGAGCTGTTTTTT	CASSLPGPGELFF
TRBJ2-1	TRBV2	TRBD2	few	TGTGCCAGCAGGTGGACTAGCGGGGGGCCCAATGAGCAGTTCTTC	CASRWTSGGPNEQFF
TRBJ2-1	TRBV2	NA	NA	TGTGCCAGCAGTCCGGGCAGTTTTTACAATGAGCAGTTCTTC	CASSPGSFYNEQFF
TRBJ2-6	TRBV6-6	TRBD2	few	TGTGCCAGCAGTTATAGCGGGGGCTTTTCTGGGGCCAACGTCCTGACTTTC	CASSYSGGFSGANVLTF
TRBJ1-2	TRBV25-1	NA	NA	TGTGCCAGCAGGGGCCAGGGTCATTCGACTGGGTATGGCTACACCTTC	CASRGQGHSTGYGYTF
TRBJ2-1	TRBV4-1	NA	NA	TGCGCCAGCAGCCAAGACAGGGGGGCGAACAATGAGCAGTTCTTC	CASSQDRGANNEQFF
TRBJ2-3	TRBV6-1	NA	NA	TGTGCCAGCAGTGATCCCCCTCCCCTGGATACGCAGTATTTT	CASSDPPPLDTQYF
TRBJ1-2	TRBV4-1	NA	few	TGCGCCAGCAGCCAAGATCCGACACTTAACTATGGCTACACCTTC	CASSQDPTLNYGYTF
TRBJ1-2	TRBV11-2	NA	many	TGTGCCAGCGGCCGCCGGGGCTATGGCTACACCTTC	CASGRRGYGYTF
TRBJ1-3	TRBV12-3/TRBV12-4	TRBD1	NA	TGTGCCAGCAGCACAGGACAGGGTTACTCTGGAAACACCATATATTTT	CASSTGQGYSGNTIYF
TRBJ1-4	TRBV7-2	NA	many	TGTGCCAGCAGCTTACTCCAGGGCGCAACTAATGAAAAACTGTTTTTT	CASSLLQGATNEKLFF
TRBJ1-6	TRBV20-1	NA	NA	TGCAGTGTTCATCGGGCACTCAGGGAAAATTCACCCCTCCACTTT	CSVHRALRENSPLHF
TRBJ1-5	TRBV6-1	TRBD1	NA	TGTGCCAGCAGTGAACATCGGGGACAGGGAAATCAGCCCCAGCATTTT	CASSEHRGQGNQPQHF
TRBJ2-7	TRBV12-3/TRBV12-4	NA	NA	TGTGCCAGCACTATCGGGGGGCCGACCTACGAGCAGTACTTC	CASTIGGPTYEQYF
TRBJ1-1	TRBV7-2	NA	NA	TGTGCCAGCAGCCGAGTGATGGGGGACACTGAAGCTTTCTTT	CASSRVMGDTEAFF
TRBJ1-6	TRBV11-2	NA	NA	TGTGCCAGCAGAGTACCCGGGACGGGAAATTCACCCCTCCACTTT	CASRVPGTGNSPLHF
TRBJ1-5	TRBV27	TRBD1	few	TGTGCCAGCAGTTTGTGGGGGGGGACAGGGGGGATGCCCCAGCATTTT	CASSLWGGTGGMPQHF
TRBJ2-5	TRBV6-1	TRBD2	few	TGTGCCAGCAGTGGAGCGGGGGAGTTTAGTGAGACCCAGTACTTC	CASSGAGEFSETQYF
TRBJ1-4	TRBV30	TRBD1	NA	TGTGCCTGGAGCCTCGGGTGGGACAGACGTAATGAAAAACTGTTTTTT	CAWSLGWDRRNEKLFF
TRBJ1-5	TRBV12-3/TRBV12-4	NA	NA	TGTGCCAGCAGTTTCTTGGATCAGCCCCAGCATTTT	CASSFLDQPQHF
TRBJ2-5	TRBV7-2	TRBD2	NA	TGTGCCAGCAGCTCCGGGACTAGCAGCCAAGAGACCCAGTACTTC	CASSSGTSSQETQYF
TRBJ2-3	TRBV6-6	TRBD2	NA	TGTGCCAGCAGGACAGCGGGGGGGCGAGATACGCAGTATTTT	CASRTAGGRDTQYF
TRBJ1-2	TRBV4-1	NA	NA	TGCGCCAGCAGCCAAGGGCAGCAAAGGATACTTTCCTATGGCTACACCTTC	CASSQGQQRILSYGYTF
TRBJ2-1	TRBV20-1	TRBD2	NA	TGCAGTGCAACCCCTGGGACTAAGCTGTACAATGAGCAGTTCTTC	CSATPGTKLYNEQFF
TRBJ2-5	TRBV7-2	NA	many	TGTGCCAGCAGCGCAAGAGGGGAGACCCAGTACTTC	CASSARGETQYF
TRBJ2-7	TRBV6-1	NA	NA	TGTGCCTCCAAACGGCAGGGGGGGGCCTACGAGCAGTACTTC	CASKRQGGAYEQYF
TRBJ2-1	TRBV7-2	TRBD2	NA	TGTGCCAGCCCCCCGGGGGGGAATGAGCAGTTCTTC	CASPPGGNEQFF
TRBJ1-5	TRBV7-4	NA	NA	TGTGCCAGCAGCTTGCAGGGTAACGGCAATCAGCCCCAGCATTTT	CASSLQGNGNQPQHF
TRBJ1-2	TRBV20-1	NA	NA	TGCAGTGCTAGTAACAGTCGGGAGGGCTACACCTTC	CSASNSREGYTF
TRBJ1-2	TRBV10-3	NA	NA	TGTGCCATCAGTGGACAAGCAGGTGCTGGCTACACCTTC	CAISGQAGAGYTF
TRBJ2-7	TRBV6-2/TRBV6-3	NA	NA	TGTGCCAGCGGGCGGGGCCAAACCCTATCCGAGCAGTACTTC	CASGRGQTLSEQYF
TRBJ2-1	TRBV11-2	TRBD2	few	TGTGCCAGCAGGGGACTAGCGTCCTACAATGAGCAGTTCTTC	CASRGLASYNEQFF
TRBJ1-5	TRBV12-3/TRBV12-4	NA	few	TGTGCCAGCACCATGGGTGCTGGGAATCAGCCCCAGCATTTT	CASTMGAGNQPQHF
TRBJ1-5	TRBV12-5	NA	NA	TGTGCTAGTGGTTTGAGGTGGGGAGAGGGCAATCAGCCCCAGCATTTT	CASGLRWGEGNQPQHF
TRBJ1-2	TRBV6-1	TRBD1	NA	TGTGCCAGCATAGGGACAGGTATAAATGGCTACACCTTC	CASIGTGINGYTF
TRBJ2-4	TRBV4-1	NA	NA	TGCGCCAGCAGCCAAGGGCTTATAAACATTCAGTACTTC	CASSQGLINIQYF
TRBJ2-7	TRBV20-1	TRBD2	few	TGCAGTGCTAGAGGGGCTAGCGGGGTTTACGAGCAGTACTTC	CSARGASGVYEQYF
TRBJ1-5	TRBV7-2	NA	NA	TGTGCCAGCAGCCCCCTGAGAAATGACAATCAGACCCAGCATTTT	CASSPLRNDNQTQHF
TRBJ2-1	TRBV6-2/TRBV6-3	NA	NA	TGTGCCAGCAGTTACCTGGGAAACTCCTACAATGAGCAGTTCTTC	CASSYLGNSYNEQFF
TRBJ2-1	TRBV25-1	TRBD2	few	TGTGCCAGCAGCACGACTAGCGGGAGACGGGACAATGAGCAGTTCTTC	CASSTTSGRRDNEQFF
TRBJ1-1	TRBV12-3/TRBV12-4	NA	few	TGTGCCAGCAGTGTTTCGACTGTGAACACTGAAGCTTTCTTT	CASSVSTVNTEAFF
TRBJ1-3	TRBV11-2	NA	few	TGTGCCAGCAGCTTAGATTCGTGGGGGACCGTCTCTGGAAACACCATATATTTT	CASSLDSWGTVSGNTIYF
TRBJ1-2	TRBV27	TRBD1	NA	TGTGCCAGCAATAGGGACAGAGGTCCCTATGGCTACACCTTC	CASNRDRGPYGYTF
TRBJ2-5	TRBV7-9	TRBD2	NA	TGTGCCAGCAGCAATTCCCCAACTAGCGGGGGAGAAGAGACCCAGGACTTC	CASSNSPTSGGEETQDF
TRBJ2-5	TRBV4-3	NA	once	TGCGCCAGCAGCCAAGTACAGGGAAGGGAGACTCAGTACTTC	CASSQVQGRETQYF
TRBJ2-3	TRBV20-1	NA	few	TGCAGTGCTAGTCAGTGGACCAAACGCACAGATACGCAGTATTTT	CSASQWTKRTDTQYF
TRBJ2-7	TRBV28	TRBD1	NA	TGTGCCAGCAGTTTAGATACAGGGGGGATATACGAGCAGTACTTC	CASSLDTGGIYEQYF
TRBJ1-1	TRBV5-3	NA	NA	TGTGCCAGCAGCTTGGAGCCGGAGTCCGACACTGAAGCTTTCTTT	CASSLEPESDTEAFF
TRBJ1-4	TRBV12-3/TRBV12-4	NA	few	TGTGCCAGCAGGGTTAATGAAAAACTGTTTTTT	CASRVNEKLFF